A single TCR beta chain is shown here with its context. V lost 4 bases and J lost 6, with 15 bases in between. The CDR3 has 14 residues. Germline lookup yields CDR1 SGHVS and CDR2 FQNEAQ. The data stem from a study of T cell changes during pregnancy in multiple sclerosis. Only in-frame clones appear in the TCRdb table, and some are missing; sequencing was by immunoSEQ multiplex PCR. Seen here are around 47,000 clones, roughly 95% observed once, and the top ten hold 0.89%. The genes are TRBV7-8 and TRBJ1-1; perhaps TRBD1 as D (6 bases). This clonotype originated in a female donor with multiple sclerosis, enrolled in a pregnancy study. Specimen: peripheral blood, collected in the second trimester of pregnancy. The CDR3 loop reads CASSSLQGGPEAFF. The CDR3, as DNA: TGTGCCAGCAGCTCGTTACAGGGAGGGCCTGAAGCTTTCTTT.